Below are 28 T cell receptor beta chains sequenced from a single sample in a study of beta chain features in type 1 diabetes. cDNA synthesis used the whole RNA isolate, giving expressed TCRB sequences. This table comes from immunoSEQ multiplex PCR, and its TCRdb copy is limited to in-frame clones, with some not included. Of 110,000 to 150,000 clones detected, about 9.7% appear once; the ten largest clones hold approximately 0.65%. Sample: central memory CD4+ T cells from blood. These receptors all stem from a woman aged 35 to 49 in good health.

This sequence joins TRBV15 and TRBJ2-7, with TRBD2 identical over 11 bases. Germline V gene data show CDR1 as LNHNV and CDR2 as YYDKDF (reference sequence). Trimming at V came to 3 bases and at J to 1 base, leaving 5 bases not matched to a gene. This CDR3 is built from 16 residues. The CDR3 sequence is CATSSQLAGVSYEQYF. CDR3 nucleotide sequence: TGTGCCACCAGCAGTCAACTAGCGGGGGTTTCCTACGAGCAGTACTTC. The full variable domain, completed using reference TRBV15 and TRBJ2-7, is DAMVIQNPRYQVTQFGKPVTLSCSQTLNHNVMYWYQQKSSQAPKLLFHYYDKDFNNEADTPDNFQSRRPNTSFCFLDIRSPGLGDTAMYLCATSSQLAGVSYEQYFGPGTRLTVT.

In its sample, this clone was seen a few times. The chain employs TRBV9 and TRBJ1-1; tentative D call: TRBD1 (6 bases). Germline CDR1 reads SGDLS; CDR2 reads YYNGEE. V lost 0 bases to trimming and J lost 4 bases, with 22 bases between them. This CDR3 has 18 residues. Here the CDR3 DNA reads TGTGCCAGCAGCGTAGTAACCCGATGGCTACAGGGACCCACTGAAGCTTTCTTT. This sequence encodes CASSVVTRWLQGPTEAFF.

V usage is TRBV7-9 and J usage is TRBJ2-1; unclear D gene. Deletions cut 1 base from V and 0 bases from J, with 7 bases between. Germline V gene sequence: CDR1 SEHNR, CDR2 FQNEAQ (reference sequence). The CDR3 runs to 15 residues. CDR3 bases: TGTGCCAGCAGCTTAGTGTGGCCCTCCTACAATGAGCAGTTCTTC. The encoded protein is CASSLVWPSYNEQFF.

This clone was detected only a few times. This CDR3 is CASHIMGARSYEQYF. CDR3 bases: TGCGCCAGTCACATCATGGGGGCCCGCTCCTACGAGCAGTACTTC. The gene calls are TRBV10-1 and TRBJ2-7; D may be TRBD1 (6 bases). Germline CDR1 is WNHNN and CDR2 is SYGVQD (reference sequence). This CDR3 has 15 amino acids. Trimming cost V 9 bases and J 0 bases, with 18 bases left between them.

The chain links TRBV15 to TRBJ2-1, with a possible D match to TRBD2 (5 bases). This CDR3 has 13 amino acids. With 1 base removed from V and 10 bases from J, the gap between germline ends came to 11 bases. Germline CDR1 reads LNHNV; CDR2 reads YYDKDF (reference sequence). The CDR3, as DNA: TGTGCCACCAGCAGAGCAGAAGCGGAGGAGCAGTTCTTC. Protein sequence: CATSRAEAEEQFF.

This clone appeared many times. The rearrangement uses TRBV2 and TRBJ2-7; no clear D. V was pared by 6 bases and J by 1 base, with 10 bases between. Germline V lookup: CDR1 SNHLY, CDR2 FYNNEI. The CDR3 loop spans 13 amino acids. CDR3 loop: CASRDSNSYEQYF. The CDR3 bases are TGTGCCAGCAGGGATAGCAATTCCTACGAGCAGTACTTC.

This clone was seen a handful of times. The gene calls are TRBV2 and TRBJ2-5, with D possibly being TRBD2 (5 bases). The V end was cut by 7 bases, the J end by 7 bases, with 22 bases between. Per germline, CDR1 SNHLY and CDR2 FYNNEI. The CDR3 is 15 residues long. DNA for the CDR3: TGTGCCAGCACCGGTACGGACGCCCGGGGTGGGACCCAGTACTTC. Residues: CASTGTDARGGTQYF.

The CDR3 sequence: CASSLRTASESGNTIYF. In DNA form, the CDR3 reads TGCGCCAGCAGCCTCCGAACAGCCTCAGAATCTGGAAACACCATATATTTT. This chain connects TRBV5-1 to TRBJ1-3; D is unclear. V was trimmed by 4 bases and J by 1 base, leaving 18 bases between them. This CDR3 has 17 residues. From germline, CDR1 is SGHRS and CDR2 YFSETQ.

This clone was counted between two and nine times. The CDR3 nucleotides are TGTGCCAGCAGCGCCCCGGGCATACAGGGGAGGCAGCCCCAGCATTTT. Amino acids: CASSAPGIQGRQPQHF. The V and J genes are TRBV7-2 and TRBJ1-5, with 7 bases aligning to TRBD1. Germline loops: CDR1 SGHTA, CDR2 FQGNSA. V gave up 5 bases and J gave up 7 bases; unmatched junction bases: 14. The CDR3 is 16 residues long.

This rearrangement joins TRBV19 to TRBJ2-3, with 7 positions matching TRBD1. Germline trimming cut 8 bases from V and 0 bases from J; bases unmatched to any gene: 8. Germline V gives CDR1 LNHDA, CDR2 SQIVND (reference sequence). This CDR3 is 15 amino acids long. CDR3 region: CASSTGASSTDTQYF. The CDR3 DNA is TGTGCCAGTTCCACAGGGGCGTCAAGCACAGATACGCAGTATTTT.

Many counts were recorded for this clone. The rearrangement uses TRBV9 and TRBJ1-2; D gene unclear. V dropped 0 bases and J dropped 13 bases, with 13 bases sitting between them. Germline V gene data show CDR1 as SGDLS and CDR2 as YYNGEE. This CDR3 region has 12 residues. Here the CDR3 reads CASSVGERLLTF. The CDR3 bases are TGTGCCAGCAGCGTAGGAGAACGGTTACTCACCTTC. Complete variable domain (other parts from reference TRBV9 and TRBJ1-2): DSGVTQTPKHLITATGQRVTLRCSPRSGDLSVYWYQQSLDQGLQFLIQYYNGEERAKGNILERFSAQQFPDLHSELNLSSLELGDSALYFCASSVGERLLTFGSGTRLTVV.

This clone was recorded a few times. The chain uses TRBV27 and TRBJ2-1; TRBD2 matches at 14 bases. Losses at the gene ends were 2 bases for V and 8 bases for J; bases not matched to a gene: 8. This CDR3 spans 17 amino acids. The germline V gene has CDR1 MNHEY and CDR2 SMNVEV (reference sequence). CDR3 in DNA: TGTGCCAGCAGTTTACAAGGGACTAGCGGGGGCTTATATGAGCAGTTCTTC. Translated: CASSLQGTSGGLYEQFF.

This clone was recorded at least ten times. The chain combines TRBV7-9 with TRBJ2-1, with D hard to call. Germline CDR1 is SEHNR and CDR2 is FQNEAQ (reference sequence). The CDR3 runs 12 residues. Trimming removed 7 bases at V and 4 bases at J, with 8 bases between. The CDR3 loop is CASTPGYNEQFF. In nucleotides, the CDR3 is TGTGCCAGCACCCCCGGGTACAATGAGCAGTTCTTC. The complete variable domain, with remaining parts taken from reference TRBV7-9 and TRBJ2-1, reads DTGVSQNPRHKITKRGQNVTFRCDPISEHNRLYWYRQTLGQGPEFLTYFQNEAQLEKSRLLSDRFSAERPKGSFSTLEIQRTEQGDSAMYLCASTPGYNEQFFGPGTRLTVL.

In nucleotides, the CDR3 is TGTGCCAGCAGCTTGTCCTGGCTCTATAATTCACCCCTCCACTTT. Translated, it gives CASSLSWLYNSPLHF. This chain connects TRBV5-6 to TRBJ1-6; D is ambiguous. The V end was cut by 1 base, the J end by 3 bases, with 8 bases between. The CDR3 length is 15 residues. Germline CDR1 and CDR2: SGHDT and YYEEEE.

This chain joins TRBV2 and TRBJ2-3; TRBD1 agrees at 9 bases. Trimming at V came to 4 bases and at J to 6 bases, leaving 8 bases not matched to a gene. Germline V lookup: CDR1 SNHLY, CDR2 FYNNEI. This CDR3 is 15 amino acids long. The CDR3 reads CASSAGWTGVDTQYF. The CDR3 DNA is TGTGCCAGCAGTGCCGGTTGGACAGGGGTGGATACGCAGTATTTT.

The CDR3 sequence: CASSPIGTKMNTEAFF. DNA for the CDR3: TGTGCCAGCTCACCAATAGGGACAAAAATGAACACTGAAGCTTTCTTT. The chain recombines TRBV18 with TRBJ1-1, with D perhaps matching TRBD1 (6 bases). Between the trimmed V and J ends, which lost 2 bases and 0 bases, there was a span of 13 bases. Germline V lookup: CDR1 KGHSH, CDR2 LQKENI. This CDR3 spans 16 amino acids. Filled out from reference TRBV18 and TRBJ1-1, the complete variable domain reads NAGVMQNPRHLVRRRGQEARLRCSPMKGHSHVYWYRQLPEEGLKFMVYLQKENIIDESGMPKERFSAEFPKEGPSILRIQQVVRGDSAAYFCASSPIGTKMNTEAFFGQGTRLTVV.

The gene calls are TRBV4-1 and TRBJ1-2; maybe TRBD1 (5 bases). V was shortened by 4 bases and J by 2 bases, with 17 bases between the two germline ends. Germline lookup yields CDR1 MGHRA and CDR2 YSYEKL. The CDR3 spans 16 residues. CDR3 DNA sequence: TGCGCCAGCAGCCCAGGACCCGCGGCAGGGAACTATGGCTACACCTTC. Its translation is CASSPGPAAGNYGYTF.

This clone has only a few counts. The chain employs TRBV2 and TRBJ2-2, with 9 bases identical to TRBD1. Unmatched junction bases numbered 11, after V lost 8 bases and J lost 4 bases. The CDR3 loop spans 16 amino acids. Germline V CDR1 and CDR2: SNHLY, FYNNEI. The DNA for the CDR3 is TGTGCCAGCGTAAACCGGGACAGGGCAGGCACCGGGGAGCTGTTTTTT. Its protein is CASVNRDRAGTGELFF.

The table lists this clone with a few counts. The CDR3 DNA follows: TGTGCCAGCAGCTTACTGCAGGGCACAGATACGCAGTATTTT. The encoded protein is CASSLLQGTDTQYF. This rearrangement joins TRBV7-6 to TRBJ2-3; unclear D gene. Deletions cut 2 bases from V and 1 base from J, with 7 bases between. Per germline, CDR1 SGHVS and CDR2 FNYEAQ. This CDR3 comprises 14 residues.

The J gene is TRBJ2-3, the V gene TRBV7-9; 12 bases are shared with TRBD2. This CDR3 is built from 14 residues. V lost 4 bases and J lost 6; bases outside the gene matches: 2. From germline, CDR1 is SEHNR and CDR2 FQNEAQ (reference sequence). Here the CDR3 reads CASSWTSGVDTQYF. In DNA form, the CDR3 reads TGTGCCAGCAGCTGGACTAGCGGGGTGGATACGCAGTATTTT. The full variable domain, its missing parts supplied by reference TRBV7-9 and TRBJ2-3, is DTGVSQNPRHKITKRGQNVTFRCDPISEHNRLYWYRQTLGQGPEFLTYFQNEAQLEKSRLLSDRFSAERPKGSFSTLEIQRTEQGDSAMYLCASSWTSGVDTQYFGPGTRLTVL.

In this sample, this clone turned up a few times. The J gene is TRBJ2-6, the V gene TRBV19; 10 bases match TRBD1. J lost 1 base, V lost 11 bases, and 8 bases had no gene match. Germline CDR1 reads LNHDA; CDR2 reads SQIVND (reference sequence). This CDR3 comprises 16 residues. CDR3: CASHGTGVSGANVLTF. CDR3 sequence (DNA): TGTGCCTCTCACGGGACAGGGGTGTCTGGGGCCAACGTCCTGACTTTC. Looking up the rest from reference TRBV19 and TRBJ2-6 gives the full variable domain: DGGITQSPKYLFRKEGQNVTLSCEQNLNHDAMYWYRQDPGQGLRLIYYSQIVNDFQKGDIAEGYSVSREKKESFPLTVTSAQKNPTAFYLCASHGTGVSGANVLTFGAGSRLTVL.

This clone occurred a few times. This chain connects TRBV5-6 to TRBJ1-4; 7 nucleotides line up with TRBD1. The V and J ends lost 7 bases and 7 bases, in that order; junction bases with no gene match: 7. CDR1 is SGHDT and CDR2 is YYEEEE in the germline V gene. This CDR3 spans 13 amino acids. The CDR3 reads CASSDRVTEKLFF. The DNA of the CDR3 is TGTGCCAGCTCAGACAGGGTTACTGAAAAACTGTTTTTT.

There are a few counts of this clone. The gene calls are TRBV7-2 and TRBJ2-1; no clear D gene. In germline, CDR1 is SGHTA, CDR2 FQGNSA. V gave up 0 bases and J gave up 0 bases, with 12 bases separating them. The CDR3 is 17 amino acids. The CDR3 sequence is CASSLAWLPSSYNEQFF. For the CDR3, the DNA is TGTGCCAGCAGCTTAGCTTGGTTACCTAGCTCCTACAATGAGCAGTTCTTC.

This clone was counted between two and nine times. The chain is built from TRBV15 and TRBJ2-7, with 7 bases fitting TRBD1. With 5 bases clipped from V and 1 base from J, the junction kept 8 bases outside the gene matches. The CDR3 totals 15 residues. Per the germline V gene, CDR1 is LNHNV and CDR2 is YYDKDF (reference sequence). In DNA form, the CDR3 reads TGTGCCACCAGCCCTGGGGACAGCCGATCCTACGAGCAGTACTTC. This sequence encodes CATSPGDSRSYEQYF.

This clone was seen many times. V usage is TRBV7-9 and J usage is TRBJ2-7; D gene unclear. The CDR3 has 11 residues. CDR1 is SEHNR, CDR2 FQNEAQ, per germline (reference sequence). V was shortened by 4 bases and J by 5 bases, with 6 bases between the two germline ends. CDR3 loop: CASSSNDEQYF. CDR3 DNA sequence: TGTGCCAGCAGCTCCAATGACGAGCAGTACTTC.

This clone has only a few counts. This rearrangement joins TRBV11-2 to TRBJ2-7, with D unclear. The CDR3 loop spans 13 amino acids. Germline V gene lookup returns CDR1 SGHAT and CDR2 FQNNGV. V was shortened by 2 bases and J by 2 bases, with 7 bases between the two germline ends. The CDR3 loop is CASSLYGTYEQYF. For the CDR3, the DNA is TGTGCCAGCAGCTTATACGGTACCTACGAGCAGTACTTC. Drawing the rest from reference TRBV11-2 and TRBJ2-7, the complete variable domain is EAGVAQSPRYKIIEKRQSVAFWCNPISGHATLYWYQQILGQGPKLLIQFQNNGVVDDSQLPKDRFSAERLKGVDSTLKIQPAKLEDSAVYLCASSLYGTYEQYFGPGTRLTVT.

J is TRBJ2-5 and V is TRBV4-2, with TRBD2 matching 9 bases. V lost 1 base, J lost 1 base, and 4 bases stayed unmatched. Germline loops: CDR1 LGHNA, CDR2 YNFKEQ. The length of the CDR3 is 16 residues. The CDR3 is CASSQASGGSQETQYF. CDR3 nucleotides: TGTGCCAGCAGCCAAGCGAGCGGGGGGTCCCAAGAGACCCAGTACTTC.

This clone was observed a handful of times. The genes are TRBV6-8 and TRBJ2-1, with TRBD2 matching over 8 bases. Germline V gene sequence: CDR1 MNHGY, CDR2 SAAAGT. This CDR3 has 16 residues. Trimming took 8 bases from V and 5 from J; bases not matched to a gene: 14. The CDR3 here is CASGGTGTRDHNEQFF. For the CDR3, the DNA is TGTGCCAGCGGCGGTACCGGGACTAGGGACCACAATGAGCAGTTCTTC.